These 30 T cell receptor beta chains originate from one sample sequenced in a study of breast tumors, draining lymph nodes, adjacent tissues. MiXCR, applied by TCRdb to the multiplex PCR reads, yields one record per CDR3 protein. Among 250,000 or so distinct CDR3 sequences, under 35% were seen once, and the ten largest hold 0.85% to 1.3%. The lymph nodes were axillary draining lymph nodes from breast cancer patients. The sequencing input was axillary lymph node tissue. These receptors originate from a female donor with breast cancer. Some clones in this sample may be carry-over from other donors' samples.

This clonotype was recorded many times. The chain recombines TRBV20-1 with TRBJ2-1; no clear D gene. Per germline, CDR1 DFQATT and CDR2 SNEGSKA (reference sequence). The V end was cut by 4 bases, the J end by 5 bases, with 6 bases between. The CDR3 is 11 amino acids. The CDR3 reads CSATGNNEQFF. The CDR3 DNA is TGCAGTGCTACCGGCAACAATGAGCAGTTCTTC.

This clonotype was observed at least ten times. The chain couples TRBV6-1 to TRBJ1-6; D gene uncertain. Germline V lookup: CDR1 MNHNS, CDR2 SASEGT. V was clipped by 4 bases and J by 4 bases, with 11 bases between them. This CDR3 spans 15 amino acids. Written as DNA, the CDR3 is TGTGCCAGCAGTGTAGAGTGGGCATATAATTCACCCCTCCACTTT. Translated, it gives CASSVEWAYNSPLHF.

This clonotype was seen a handful of times. This clone may be a read error of a much larger clone one base away. The chain uses TRBV20-1 and TRBJ2-7; a possible D gene is TRBD1 (6 bases). This CDR3 is built from 14 residues. CDR1 is DFQATT and CDR2 is SNEGSKA in the germline V gene (reference sequence). The germline V and J ends were trimmed by 2 bases and 6 bases, with 17 bases remaining between them. CDR3 residues: CSARTGTQASEQYF. CDR3 in DNA: TGCAGTGCTAGAACGGGGACACAAGCCTCCGAGCAGTACTTC.

This clonotype was recorded many times. CDR3 coding DNA: TGCGCCAGCAGCACCGGGACAGTAGGCGAGCAGTACTTC. Its translation is CASSTGTVGEQYF. The chain is built from TRBV5-1 and TRBJ2-7, with TRBD1 matching over 7 bases. The CDR3 has 13 residues. Germline CDR1 SGHRS, CDR2 YFSETQ. V was pared by 4 bases and J by 6 bases, with 7 bases of the junction left unmatched.

On this clonotype: This may be a read error, as it is one base from a much larger clone. J is TRBJ2-3 and V is TRBV11-3, with 8 bases identical to TRBD1. The CDR3 extends over 14 amino acids. Germline loops: CDR1 SGHNT, CDR2 YENEEA. CDR3 nucleotide sequence: TGTGCCAGCAGCTTAGACAGGGGGCCAGATTCGCAGTATTTT. As protein: CASSLDRGPDSQYF. Full variable domain (outside the CDR3, taken from reference TRBV11-3 and TRBJ2-3): EAGVVQSPRYKIIEKKQPVAFWCNPISGHNTLYWYLQNLGQGPELLIRYENEEAVDDSQLPKDRFSAERLKGVDSTLKIQPAELGDSAVYLCASSLDRGPDSQYFGPGTRLTVL.

This clonotype has just one count. A read error is possible here, since a much larger clone lies one base away. The genes are TRBV6-6 and TRBJ2-3; possible D gene TRBD2, 5 bases. This CDR3 comprises 13 residues. CDR1 and CDR2 (germline): MNHNY, SVGAGI (reference sequence). The CDR3 DNA sequence: TGTGTCAGCGGCGGAACTAGCACAGATACGCAGTATTTT. Its translation is CVSGGTSTDTQYF.

This chain links TRBV30 with TRBJ2-7; TRBD2 agrees at 11 bases. Germline CDR1 and CDR2: GTSNPN and SVGIG (reference sequence). The CDR3 has 14 amino acids. The J segment lost 9 bases and the V segment lost 3 bases, leaving 10 bases of the junction unmatched. The CDR3 region is CAWSLAGGSGGQYF. DNA of the CDR3: TGTGCCTGGAGCTTAGCGGGAGGGTCGGGGGGGCAGTACTTC. The full variable domain, completed using reference TRBV30 and TRBJ2-7, is SQTIHQWPATLVQPVGSPLSLECTVEGTSNPNLYWYRQAAGRGLQLLFYSVGIGQISSEVPQNLSASRPQDRQFILSSKKLLLSDSGFYLCAWSLAGGSGGQYFGPGTRLTVT.

The V gene is TRBV20-1, the J gene TRBJ1-5, with D hard to call. V dropped 1 base and J dropped 3 bases, with 10 bases sitting between them. CDR1 is DFQATT and CDR2 is SNEGSKA in the germline V gene (reference sequence). CDR3 length equals 14 residues. CDR3 amino acids: CSARAFQINQPQHF. The CDR3 DNA reads TGCAGTGCTAGAGCCTTCCAGATCAATCAGCCCCAGCATTTT.

With respect to this clonotype: A much larger clone lies a single base off, so this may be a read error. The CDR3 spells CSAKGTGNETLFF. Written as DNA, the CDR3 is TGCAGTGCTAAGGGGACAGGAAATGAAACACTGTTTTTT. The J gene is TRBJ1-4, the V gene TRBV20-1, with 8 bases identical to TRBD1. CDR3 length equals 13 residues. Germline V gene sequence: CDR1 DFQATT, CDR2 SNEGSKA (reference sequence).

The chain recombines TRBV11-2 with TRBJ2-1; tentatively, D is TRBD1 or TRBD2 (5 bases each). The germline V and J ends were trimmed by 7 bases and 6 bases, with 16 bases remaining between them. The CDR3 has 14 amino acids. Germline V lookup: CDR1 SGHAT, CDR2 FQNNGV. The CDR3 bases are TGTGCCAGCATCTCTAGTAGAGGGGCCAATGAGCAGTTCTTC. This encodes CASISSRGANEQFF.

This clonotype came up many times. This chain connects TRBV5-6 to TRBJ2-1; weak D call: TRBD2 (5 bases). V lost 4 bases and J 0 bases, leaving 14 bases between the germline ends. The CDR3 loop spans 16 amino acids. Looked up from germline, CDR1 is SGHDT and CDR2 is YYEEEE. CDR3 coding DNA: TGTGCCAGCAGCAGGGAGAGCGGAAGCTCCTACAATGAGCAGTTCTTC. Its protein product is CASSRESGSSYNEQFF.

This clonotype appeared a single time. The junction and the germline gene differ at one end; a read error may be behind it. The gene calls are TRBV5-6 and TRBJ1-2, with 7 bases identical to TRBD1. The CDR3 length is 13 residues. The V gene's germline CDR1 is SGHDT and CDR2 YYEEEE. CDR3 sequence (DNA): TGTGCCAGCAGCGGGGGACAGCCCTATGGCCACACCTTC. It translates to CASSGGQPYGHTF.

This clonotype occurred many times. V gene TRBV5-1 combines with J gene TRBJ1-4; D might be TRBD1 (6 bases). Germline lookup yields CDR1 SGHRS and CDR2 YFSETQ. The CDR3 covers 14 residues. V was cut by 1 base and J by 7 bases, with 11 bases left in between. The CDR3, as DNA: TGCGCCAGCAGCTTGTGGGGGCGGACTGAAAAACTGTTTTTT. Protein sequence: CASSLWGRTEKLFF.

This clonotype was seen at least ten times. Its ends do not fully match the called genes, so a read error is possible. The chain carries TRBV20-1 and TRBJ1-2; TRBD1 aligns across 7 bases. This CDR3 spans 14 amino acids. Germline CDR1 is DFQATT and CDR2 is SNEGSKA (reference sequence). The CDR3 spells CSARDRVGVYGYTF. Here the CDR3 DNA reads TGCAGTGCGAGAGACAGGGTCGGAGTCTATGGCTACACCTTC.

At least ten counts were recorded for this clonotype. The J gene is TRBJ1-4, the V gene TRBV9; D gene ambiguous. Per germline, CDR1 SGDLS and CDR2 YYNGEE. This CDR3 is 14 amino acids long. The V gene lost 0 bases and the J gene lost 2 bases, with 5 bases spanning the gap. The CDR3 protein is CASSVGDTNEKLFF. DNA for the CDR3: TGTGCCAGCAGCGTAGGTGATACTAATGAAAAACTGTTTTTT.

The table lists this clonotype with many counts. The V gene is TRBV7-9, the J gene TRBJ2-3; 11 bases are shared with TRBD2. Germline assignment: CDR1 SEHNR and CDR2 FQNEAQ (reference sequence). V was pared by 5 bases and J by 2 bases, with 21 bases of the junction left unmatched. This CDR3 is built from 21 residues. The CDR3 sequence is CASSPSSRTSGRPTATDTQYF. In DNA form, the CDR3 reads TGTGCCAGCAGCCCAAGTTCCCGTACTAGCGGGAGACCAACGGCCACAGATACGCAGTATTTT. Looking up the rest from reference TRBV7-9 and TRBJ2-3 gives the full variable domain: DTGVSQNPRHKITKRGQNVTFRCDPISEHNRLYWYRQTLGQGPEFLTYFQNEAQLEKSRLLSDRFSAERPKGSFSTLEIQRTEQGDSAMYLCASSPSSRTSGRPTATDTQYFGPGTRLTVL.

V gene TRBV5-1 combines with J gene TRBJ1-1; D might be TRBD1 (6 bases). This CDR3 has 15 amino acids. Germline lookup yields CDR1 SGHRS and CDR2 YFSETQ. V was shortened by 0 bases and J by 0 bases, with 9 bases between the two germline ends. The CDR3 reads CASSLDGGMNTEAFF. CDR3 DNA: TGCGCCAGCAGCTTGGACGGGGGCATGAACACTGAAGCTTTCTTT. The variable domain in full, completed from reference TRBV5-1 and TRBJ1-1, reads KAGVTQTPRYLIKTRGQQVTLSCSPISGHRSVSWYQQTPGQGLQFLFEYFSETQRNKGNFPGRFSGRQFSNSRSEMNVSTLELGDSALYLCASSLDGGMNTEAFFGQGTRLTVV.

CDR3 in DNA: TGCAGTGCTAGAGACAGGCTTTTGGGGATTCAGTACTTC. This translates into CSARDRLLGIQYF. V is TRBV20-1 and J is TRBJ2-4; no firm D call. V was clipped by 0 bases and J by 10 bases, with 13 bases between them. This CDR3 region has 13 residues. Germline V gives CDR1 DFQATT, CDR2 SNEGSKA (reference sequence).

This clonotype was detected many times. J is TRBJ1-3 and V is TRBV6-6, with 8 bases that match TRBD1. Germline V CDR1 and CDR2: MNHNY, SVGAGI (reference sequence). This CDR3 spans 17 amino acids. The V and J ends lost 2 bases and 0 bases, in that order; junction bases with no gene match: 6. The CDR3 sequence: CASSYEGQVRSGNTIYF. Here the CDR3 DNA reads TGTGCCAGCAGTTACGAGGGACAGGTCCGCTCTGGAAACACCATATATTTT.

This chain joins TRBV2 and TRBJ1-5; D may be TRBD1 (5 bases). The ends were cut back, 8 bases at V and 6 bases at J, with 11 bases in the middle. This CDR3 has 12 amino acids. The germline gives CDR1 SNHLY, CDR2 FYNNEI. This CDR3 reads CASPRGGQPQHF. CDR3 coding DNA: TGTGCCAGCCCACGGGGGGGTCAGCCCCAGCATTTT. Variable domain in full (rest from reference TRBV2 and TRBJ1-5): EPEVTQTPSHQVTQMGQEVILRCVPISNHLYFYWYRQILGQKVEFLVSFYNNEISEKSEIFDDQFSVERPDGSNFTLKIRSTKLEDSAMYFCASPRGGQPQHFGDGTRLSIL.

This clonotype was seen many times. The gene calls are TRBV2 and TRBJ1-2, with 10 bases identical to TRBD1. The germline V gene has CDR1 SNHLY and CDR2 FYNNEI. CDR3 length equals 13 residues. The junction had 3 bases not matched to a gene; V was cut back by 7 bases and J by 4 bases. The DNA for the CDR3 is TGTGCCAGCATGGGACAGGGGCGCTATGGCTACACCTTC. Translation: CASMGQGRYGYTF.

This clonotype was detected ten times or more. The J gene is TRBJ2-3, the V gene TRBV7-9, with 9 bases fitting TRBD2. This CDR3 has 16 residues. Germline V lookup: CDR1 SEHNR, CDR2 FQNEAQ (reference sequence). Unmatched junction bases numbered 11, after V lost 7 bases and J lost 3 bases. CDR3: CASKRAGGVKTDTQYF. The CDR3 nucleotides are TGTGCCAGCAAACGAGCGGGAGGCGTAAAAACAGATACGCAGTATTTT.

Points on this clonotype: One end of the junction fails to match germline, which may point to a read error. The CDR3 loop reads CASSRLVGYNEQLF. Written as DNA, the CDR3 is TGTGCCAGCAGCCGACTAGTGGGCTACAATGAGCAGCTCTTC. This sequence joins TRBV3-1 and TRBJ2-1, with a tentative D call TRBD2 (6 bases). This CDR3 has 14 residues. Looked up from germline, CDR1 is LGHDT and CDR2 is YNNKEL (reference sequence).

This clonotype was seen ten or more times. The chain links TRBV30 to TRBJ2-6; TRBD2 is a possible D gene (5 bases). Trimming left V 8 bases short and J 1 base short, with 9 bases between. Per the germline V gene, CDR1 is GTSNPN and CDR2 is SVGIG (reference sequence). The CDR3 sequence is 13 residues long. The CDR3 region has the DNA TGTGCCCTCGGGAAGTCTGGGGCCAACGTCCTGACTTTC. This sequence encodes CALGKSGANVLTF.

J is TRBJ2-1 and V is TRBV5-6; a possible D gene is TRBD2 (6 bases). The CDR3 is 16 residues long. Germline values: CDR1 SGHDT, CDR2 YYEEEE. The ends were cut back, 4 bases at V and 4 bases at J, with 18 bases in the middle. Written as DNA, the CDR3 is TGTGCCAGCAGCCCGGGTGGGACTGAAGCTTACAATGAGCAGTTCTTC. Translation gives CASSPGGTEAYNEQFF. Full variable domain (missing parts from reference TRBV5-6 and TRBJ2-1): DAGVTQSPTHLIKTRGQQVTLRCSPKSGHDTVSWYQQALGQGPQFIFQYYEEEERQRGNFPDRFSGHQFPNYSSELNVNALLLGDSALYLCASSPGGTEAYNEQFFGPGTRLTVL.

The chain links TRBV12-5 to TRBJ1-1, with a tentative D call TRBD1 (6 bases). The length of the CDR3 is 12 residues. Germline V gene data show CDR1 as LGHNT and CDR2 as FRNRAP. Trimming shortened V by 5 bases and J by 7 bases, and 11 bases separated the two germline ends. The CDR3 DNA reads as TGTGCTAGTGGTCACAGGACAGATGAAGCTTTCTTT. Translated, it gives CASGHRTDEAFF. Full variable domain (remainder filled in from reference TRBV12-5 and TRBJ1-1): DARVTQTPRHKVTEMGQEVTMRCQPILGHNTVFWYRQTMMQGLELLAYFRNRAPLDDSGMPKDRFSAEMPDATLATLKIQPSEPRDSAVYFCASGHRTDEAFFGQGTRLTVV.

A few counts support this clonotype. The chain is built from TRBV4-2 and TRBJ1-1; the D gene is possibly TRBD1 (5 bases). The germline V gene encodes CDR1 LGHNA and CDR2 YNFKEQ. With 0 bases removed from V and 1 base from J, the gap between germline ends came to 6 bases. The CDR3 has 14 amino acids. The CDR3 sequence: CASSQEGQNTEAFF. The CDR3 DNA follows: TGTGCCAGCAGCCAAGAAGGACAGAACACTGAAGCTTTCTTT.

This clonotype was observed many times. The chain is built from TRBV9 and TRBJ2-7; unclear D gene. The germline V and J ends were trimmed by 4 bases and 2 bases, with 19 bases remaining between them. CDR1 and CDR2 from the germline V gene are SGDLS and YYNGEE. The CDR3 spans 16 residues. The CDR3 protein is CASSLDGAPLAYEQYF. The CDR3, as DNA: TGTGCCAGCAGCCTAGACGGAGCGCCGCTGGCCTACGAGCAGTACTTC. Full variable domain (rest looked up from reference TRBV9 and TRBJ2-7): DSGVTQTPKHLITATGQRVTLRCSPRSGDLSVYWYQQSLDQGLQFLIQYYNGEERAKGNILERFSAQQFPDLHSELNLSSLELGDSALYFCASSLDGAPLAYEQYFGPGTRLTVT.

There are many counts of this clonotype. V usage is TRBV7-8 and J usage is TRBJ2-7; D uncertain. The CDR3 has 15 residues. Trimming took 5 bases from V and 3 from J, leaving 17 bases between them. Germline V gene lookup returns CDR1 SGHVS and CDR2 FQNEAQ. The CDR3, as DNA: TGTGCCAGCAGCAGACGACACGGCCTCGACTACGAGCAGTACTTC. Amino acids: CASSRRHGLDYEQYF.

This clonotype was seen only a few times. The chain recombines TRBV30 with TRBJ1-2; TRBD1 is a possible D gene (6 bases). Deletions cut 0 bases from V and 6 bases from J, with 14 bases between. Germline V lookup: CDR1 GTSNPN, CDR2 SVGIG (reference sequence). The CDR3 spans 14 residues. CDR3 sequence: CAWSVLQGRDGYTF. Written as DNA, the CDR3 is TGTGCCTGGAGTGTACTCCAGGGGCGGGATGGCTACACCTTC.